This T cell receptor (beta chain) came from a study of blood T cell repertoires in COVID-19. Measured with immunoSEQ multiplex PCR; TCRdb has only the in-frame clones, and not every one. The top ten clones hold approximately 4% of a sample with about 150,000 clones, 86% of them seen once. V lost 3 bases to trimming and J lost 4 bases; unmatched junction nucleotides: 2. There are 14 residues in the CDR3. The germline V gene has CDR1 LNHDA and CDR2 SQIVND (reference sequence). The V and J genes are TRBV19 and TRBJ2-3, with TRBD1 identical over 9 bases. The sequence derives from a woman aged 65 to 85 with acute or convalescent COVID-19. The sequenced material came from peripheral blood. The CDR3 DNA sequence: TGTGCCAGTAGTATCGGGACAGGGTCAGATACGCAGTATTTT. Protein: CASSIGTGSDTQYF.